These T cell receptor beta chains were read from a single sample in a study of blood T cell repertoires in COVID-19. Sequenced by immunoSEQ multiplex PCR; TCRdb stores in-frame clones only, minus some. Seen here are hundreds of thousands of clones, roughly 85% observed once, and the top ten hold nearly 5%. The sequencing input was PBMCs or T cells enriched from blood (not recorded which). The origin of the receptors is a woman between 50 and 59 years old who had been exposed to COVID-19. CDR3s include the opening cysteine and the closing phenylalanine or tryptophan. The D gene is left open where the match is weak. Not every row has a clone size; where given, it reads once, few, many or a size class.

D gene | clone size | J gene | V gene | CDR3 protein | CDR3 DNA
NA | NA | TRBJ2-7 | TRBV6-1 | CASSEATYEQYF | TGTGCCAGCAGTGAAGCTACCTACGAGCAGTACTTC
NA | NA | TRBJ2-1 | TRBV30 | CAWSARTVLNEQFF | TGTGCCTGGAGCGCCCGGACTGTCCTCAATGAGCAGTTCTTC
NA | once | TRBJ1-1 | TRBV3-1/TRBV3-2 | CASSQGSEAFF | TGTGCCAGCAGCCAAGGCAGCGAGGCTTTCTTT
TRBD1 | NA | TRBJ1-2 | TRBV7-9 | CASSRGTGEANYGYTF | TGTGCCAGCAGCCGAGGGACAGGGGAGGCGAACTATGGCTACACCTTC
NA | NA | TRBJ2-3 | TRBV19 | CASSVAGRSTDTQYF | TGTGCCAGTAGTGTGGCAGGGAGGAGTACAGATACGCAGTATTTT
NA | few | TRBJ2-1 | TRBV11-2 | CVNGSGEQFF | TGTGTAAACGGGAGCGGTGAGCAGTTCTTC
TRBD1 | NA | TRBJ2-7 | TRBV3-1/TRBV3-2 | CASSPTGASPGQYF | TGTGCCAGCAGCCCGACAGGGGCCTCTCCGGGGCAGTACTTC
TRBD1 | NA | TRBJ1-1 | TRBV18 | CASSPFSGGRMNTEAFF | TGTGCCAGCTCACCATTTTCAGGGGGGCGCATGAACACTGAAGCTTTCTTT
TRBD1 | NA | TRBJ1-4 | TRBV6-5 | CASSLQGAGKLFF | TGTGCCAGCAGTCTACAGGGGGCAGGAAAACTGTTTTTT
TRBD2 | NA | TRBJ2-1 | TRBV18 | CASSRNPGGNNEQFF | TGTGCCAGCTCACGAAATCCGGGGGGGAACAATGAGCAGTTCTTC
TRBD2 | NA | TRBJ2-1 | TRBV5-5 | CASSSTSGGEIYLNEQFF | TGTGCCAGCAGCTCGACTAGCGGGGGGGAAATTTACCTCAATGAGCAGTTCTTC
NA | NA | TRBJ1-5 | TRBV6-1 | CASSEVAGNQPQHF | TGTGCCAGCAGTGAAGTGGCCGGGAATCAGCCCCAGCATTTT
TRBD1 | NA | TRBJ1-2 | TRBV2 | CASSEAQTGATGYTF | TGTGCCAGCAGTGAAGCTCAGACAGGGGCGACAGGCTACACCTTC
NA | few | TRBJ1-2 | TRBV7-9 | CASSLEGLNYGYTF | TGTGCCAGCAGCTTAGAGGGACTAAACTATGGCTACACCTTC
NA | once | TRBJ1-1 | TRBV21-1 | CASSNLNGQGTFF | TGTGCCAGCAGCAACTTAAATGGACAGGGGACTTTCTTT
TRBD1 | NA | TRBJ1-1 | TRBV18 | CASSHDRGDMNTEAFF | TGTGCCAGCTCACATGACAGGGGGGACATGAACACTGAAGCTTTCTTT
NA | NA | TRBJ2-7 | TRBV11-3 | CASSHRELSTYEQYF | TGTGCCAGCAGCCACCGGGAGCTCTCTACCTACGAGCAGTACTTC
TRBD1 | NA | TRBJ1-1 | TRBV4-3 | CASSRGTGWTEAFF | TGCGCCAGCAGCCGAGGGACAGGGTGGACTGAAGCTTTCTTT
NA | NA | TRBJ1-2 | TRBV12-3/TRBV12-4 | CASSVDRNYGYTF | TGTGCCAGCAGTGTAGACAGGAACTATGGCTACACCTTC
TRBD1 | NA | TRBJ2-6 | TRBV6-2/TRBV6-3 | CASSYDRQGLAGANVLTF | TGTGCCAGCAGTTACGATAGACAGGGTTTGGCTGGGGCCAACGTCCTGACTTTC
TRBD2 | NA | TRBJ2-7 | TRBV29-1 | CSAEGLAGGYEQYF | TGCAGCGCCGAGGGGCTTGCGGGGGGTTACGAGCAGTACTTC
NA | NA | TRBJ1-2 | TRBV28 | CASGGGRMNYGYTF | TGTGCCAGCGGGGGGGGCAGGATGAACTATGGCTACACCTTC
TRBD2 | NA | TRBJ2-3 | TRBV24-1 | CATSELGGSTDTQYF | TGTGCCACCAGTGAGCTGGGGGGGAGCACAGATACGCAGTATTTT